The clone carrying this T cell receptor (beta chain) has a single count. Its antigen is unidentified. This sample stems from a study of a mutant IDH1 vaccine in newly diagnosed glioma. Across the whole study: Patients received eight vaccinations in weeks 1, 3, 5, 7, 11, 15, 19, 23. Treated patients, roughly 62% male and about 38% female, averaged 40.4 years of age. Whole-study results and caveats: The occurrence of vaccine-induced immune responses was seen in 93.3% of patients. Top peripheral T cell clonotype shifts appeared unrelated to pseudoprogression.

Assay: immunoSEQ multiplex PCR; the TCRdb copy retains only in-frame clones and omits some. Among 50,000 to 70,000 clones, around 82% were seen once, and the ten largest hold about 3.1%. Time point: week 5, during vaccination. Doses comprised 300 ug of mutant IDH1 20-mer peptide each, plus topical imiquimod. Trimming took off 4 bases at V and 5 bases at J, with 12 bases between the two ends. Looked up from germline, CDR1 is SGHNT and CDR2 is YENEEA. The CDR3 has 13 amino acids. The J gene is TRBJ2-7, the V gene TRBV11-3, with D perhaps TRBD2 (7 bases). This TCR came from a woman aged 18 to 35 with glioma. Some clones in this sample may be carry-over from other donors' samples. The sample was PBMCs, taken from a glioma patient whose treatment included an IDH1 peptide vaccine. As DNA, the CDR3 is TGTGCCAGCAGCTCGCGGGGGCCTGACGAGCAGTACTTC. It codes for CASSSRGPDEQYF.